This T cell receptor beta chain was obtained from a study of beta chain features in type 1 diabetes. The sequenced template was cDNA made from the entire isolated RNA. Using immunoSEQ multiplex PCR, the repertoire was profiled, and TCRdb retains in-frame clones only, with some absent. The sample shows approximately 400,000 clones, around 16% of them seen only once. The CDR3 runs to 15 residues. J gave up 4 bases and V 2 bases, and 5 bases lay outside the gene matches. Germline values: CDR1 MNHEY, CDR2 SVGAGI. The V call is TRBV6-5, the J call TRBJ2-7, with 10 bases aligning to TRBD2. The TCR originated in a woman between 18 and 30 years old in good health. The sample was naive CD4+ T cells from blood. DNA of the CDR3: TGTGCCAGCAGTTACACTAGCGGGATTAAATACGAGCAGTACTTC. Its protein is CASSYTSGIKYEQYF.